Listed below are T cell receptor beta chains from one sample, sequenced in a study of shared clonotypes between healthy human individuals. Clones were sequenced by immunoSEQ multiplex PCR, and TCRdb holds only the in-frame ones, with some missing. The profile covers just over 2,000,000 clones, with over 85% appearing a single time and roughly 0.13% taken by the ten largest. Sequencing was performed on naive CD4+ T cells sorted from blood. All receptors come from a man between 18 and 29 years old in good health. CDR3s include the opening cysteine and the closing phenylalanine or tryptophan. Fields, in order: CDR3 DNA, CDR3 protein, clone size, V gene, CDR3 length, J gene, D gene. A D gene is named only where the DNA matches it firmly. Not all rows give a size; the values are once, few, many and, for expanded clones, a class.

TGCGCCAGCAACCCTCAACAGGGGGCTACCGGGGAGCTGTTTTTT,CASNPQQGATGELFF,once,TRBV5-1,15,TRBJ2-2,TRBD1
TGTGCCTGGAGTAGGGGAAGGGCAGGGAACACTGAAGCTTTCTTT,CAWSRGRAGNTEAFF,.,TRBV30,15,TRBJ1-1,.
TGTGCCAGCAGCCGATCGGACAGGGGGTCGGGCGAGCAGTACTTC,CASSRSDRGSGEQYF,.,TRBV5-6,15,TRBJ2-7,TRBD1
TGTGCCAGCAGACCACCGGGACGCCAGGGCTACACCTTC,CASRPPGRQGYTF,.,TRBV28,13,TRBJ1-2,.
TGTGCCAGCAGCGTAGAAGTGACGGGTGACGAGCAGTACTTC,CASSVEVTGDEQYF,.,TRBV9,14,TRBJ2-7,.
TGTGCCAGCAGTCAGGGGGCGATGCAGCCCCAGCATTTT,CASSQGAMQPQHF,.,TRBV27,13,TRBJ1-5,TRBD1
TGTGCCAGCACCCCGGGAGTTTATAGCAATCAGCCCCAGCATTTT,CASTPGVYSNQPQHF,.,TRBV2,15,TRBJ1-5,.
TGTGCCTGGAGTACACAGACTGATACGCAGTATTTT,CAWSTQTDTQYF,.,TRBV30,12,TRBJ2-3,.
TGTGCCATCAGTGAACCCCCGAGCAACGAGCAGTACTTC,CAISEPPSNEQYF,once,TRBV10-3,13,TRBJ2-7,.
TGTGCCAGCAGCTTAATTGGACAGGGATCCTATGGCTACACCTTC,CASSLIGQGSYGYTF,.,TRBV7-6,15,TRBJ1-2,TRBD1
TGTGCCCGGGGGGATGCGTCAAACACTGAAGCTTTCTTT,CARGDASNTEAFF,.,TRBV30,13,TRBJ1-1,.
TGCGCCAGCAGCTCGGGGATGGAGATTGGGAATGAGCAGTTCTTC,CASSSGMEIGNEQFF,.,TRBV5-1,15,TRBJ2-1,.
TGTGCCATCAGACCGGGACAGGGTCTTGATGAGCAGTTCTTC,CAIRPGQGLDEQFF,.,TRBV10-3,14,TRBJ2-1,TRBD1
TGCGCCAGCAGCTTTGCCGGGGGTGATGAAAAACTGTTTTTT,CASSFAGGDEKLFF,.,TRBV5-1,14,TRBJ1-4,.
TGTGCCAGCAAAACGGGGGGCACGACCTATGGCTACACCTTC,CASKTGGTTYGYTF,.,TRBV6-5,14,TRBJ1-2,.
TGTGCCTGGAGTGGGCAGCTCACTGAAGCTTTCTTT,CAWSGQLTEAFF,.,TRBV30,12,TRBJ1-1,.
TGTGCCAGCAGCGACAGGGACTCTCGGTCCCCTTCGGGCTACACCTTC,CASSDRDSRSPSGYTF,.,TRBV21-1,16,TRBJ1-2,.
TGCGCCAGCAGCCAAGAACAGATAGGCAATCAGCCCCAGCATTTT,CASSQEQIGNQPQHF,.,TRBV4-3,15,TRBJ1-5,.
TGTGCCAGCAGCATCAGAGCGGGAGTAGGAGAGACCCAGTACTTC,CASSIRAGVGETQYF,.,TRBV11-2,15,TRBJ2-5,TRBD2
TGTGCCAGCAGCTTTCGGGGACCCACGATGTACTTC,CASSFRGPTMYF,.,TRBV7-2,12,TRBJ2-4,.
TGTGCCAGCAGCTTAGTGGCCACCTCTGAAGCTTTCTTT,CASSLVATSEAFF,once,TRBV11-2,13,TRBJ1-1,.
TGTGCCAGCAGCGTAGAACTGGGTCCCTACGAGCAGTACTTC,CASSVELGPYEQYF,once,TRBV9,14,TRBJ2-7,.
TGTGCCAGCAGCTTAGCGAGCCAGGCGCTAAACTATGGCTACACCTTC,CASSLASQALNYGYTF,once,TRBV7-2,16,TRBJ1-2,.
TGTGCCAGCAGCTTAGACCACCCCGCCGGTGAGCAGTTCTTC,CASSLDHPAGEQFF,.,TRBV7-9,14,TRBJ2-1,.
TGCGCCAGCAGCTTGGATGTTGAAGGTACGCAGTATTTT,CASSLDVEGTQYF,.,TRBV5-1,13,TRBJ2-3,.
TGTGCCAGCAGTCTCCAGGGGAATCAGCGGACCCAGTACTTC,CASSLQGNQRTQYF,.,TRBV28,14,TRBJ2-5,.
TGTGCCAGCAGCTTAGCGGGAGGGCCATCTGAGCAGTTCTTC,CASSLAGGPSEQFF,.,TRBV7-9,14,TRBJ2-1,TRBD2
TGTGCCAGCAGCCCTAACATGAACACCGGGGAGCTGTTTTTT,CASSPNMNTGELFF,once,TRBV7-9,14,TRBJ2-2,.
TGCGCCAGCAGCTCCCGGACAGGGGGAAACTATGGCTACACCTTC,CASSSRTGGNYGYTF,.,TRBV5-1,15,TRBJ1-2,TRBD1
TGTGCCAGCAGCCACGGACAGGATAGCACAGATACGCAGTATTTT,CASSHGQDSTDTQYF,.,TRBV13,15,TRBJ2-3,TRBD1
TGTGCCAGCAGCCCCGGGACAGGGGCCCATCAGCCCCAGCATTTT,CASSPGTGAHQPQHF,.,TRBV5-6,15,TRBJ1-5,TRBD1
TGTGCCAGCAGCGCTCAGGCTTCCGGGGAGACCCAGTACTTC,CASSAQASGETQYF,.,TRBV6-1,14,TRBJ2-5,.
TGTGCCAGCAGCGCCCCACTAGCGGGAGTCGTCAATGAGCAGTTCTTC,CASSAPLAGVVNEQFF,.,TRBV9,16,TRBJ2-1,TRBD2
TGTGCCAGCAGCCAATTGAGCTCCTACGAGCAGTACTTC,CASSQLSSYEQYF,.,TRBV16,13,TRBJ2-7,.
TGTGCCAGCAGCGTAGAGCCGGGACCGAATGAAAAACTGTTTTTT,CASSVEPGPNEKLFF,.,TRBV9,15,TRBJ1-4,.
TGTGCCAGCAGCTTTCCGTCTAGCGGGACCGAGACCCAGTACTTC,CASSFPSSGTETQYF,.,TRBV5-4,15,TRBJ2-5,TRBD2
TGTGCCTGGAGTGTAATTGGGATTCGGACAGGGGAAGACTATGGCTACACCTTC,CAWSVIGIRTGEDYGYTF,.,TRBV30,18,TRBJ1-2,TRBD1
TGTGCCAGCAGCTCAGCCCGGGACAGCCTCTATGGCTACACCTTC,CASSSARDSLYGYTF,.,TRBV5-4,15,TRBJ1-2,TRBD1
TGCGCCAGCAGCTTGGCGGGGACTACACGTTCCTACGAGCAGTACTTC,CASSLAGTTRSYEQYF,.,TRBV5-1,16,TRBJ2-7,TRBD2
TGTGCCAGCAGTTACGACAGCTCCTACGAGCAGTACTTC,CASSYDSSYEQYF,once,TRBV6-6,13,TRBJ2-7,.
TGTGCCATCAGTCCGGGACTAGCGGGAGGGCAGGATACGCAGTATTTT,CAISPGLAGGQDTQYF,.,TRBV10-3,16,TRBJ2-3,TRBD2
TGTGCCTGGAGTATAACAGGCTATGGCTACACCTTC,CAWSITGYGYTF,.,TRBV30,12,TRBJ1-2,.
TGTGCCAGCAGCTTAGATAGACAGGGGGCGGACACTGAAGCTTTCTTT,CASSLDRQGADTEAFF,.,TRBV11-2,16,TRBJ1-1,TRBD1
TGTGCCAGCATTCCTGACAGTTATAATTCACCCCTCCACTTT,CASIPDSYNSPLHF,.,TRBV2,14,TRBJ1-6,.
TGTGCCAGTAGTAATGCAGGCTATGGCTACACCTTC,CASSNAGYGYTF,.,TRBV19,12,TRBJ1-2,.
TGTGCCAGCAGCTTAGCGGTTGAAAACACAGATACGCAGTATTTT,CASSLAVENTDTQYF,.,TRBV7-2,15,TRBJ2-3,.